This T cell receptor beta chain was identified in a study of T-cell memory formation after mild COVID-19. This clonotype has a handful of counts. TCRdb itself ran the 5' RACE reads through MiXCR, one entry per CDR3 protein. The data contain about 560,000 distinct CDR3 sequences, about 22% of them singletons. Sequencing was performed on PBMCs or a T cell subset sorted from them (not recorded which). This sequence was found in an adult woman who had mild COVID-19 (a few samples of this study predate the infection). Cell type and time point are not known.

The CDR3 loop reads CASSPLQVNTGELFF. The CDR3, as DNA: TGTGCCAGCAGCCCCCTGCAGGTTAACACCGGGGAGCTGTTTTTT. The V call is TRBV7-9, the J call TRBJ2-2, with D uncertain. Between the trimmed V and J ends, which lost 5 bases and 2 bases, there was a span of 12 bases. The germline CDR1 and CDR2 sequences are SEHNR and FQNEAQ (reference sequence). This CDR3 is built from 15 residues.